Below, 27 T cell receptor beta chains from the same sample are listed, as sequenced in a study of T cells in Graves' hyperthyroidism and ophthalmopathy. RNA transcripts served as the template for amplifying TCR beta CDR3 regions. Primed by the HTBI set, a first-round RT-PCR was run on the TCR CDR3. TCRdb used MiXCR to reprocess the multiplex PCR reads, holding one entry per CDR3 protein. Among nearly 600,000 distinct CDR3 sequences listed, approximately 15% were seen once. The material sequenced was blood. The receptors come from a woman in her thirties with Graves' hyperthyroidism that later progressed to Graves' ophthalmopathy.

This clonotype has just a few counts. This chain connects TRBV19 to TRBJ2-1; no definite D call. The V and J ends lost 4 bases and 1 base respectively, with 11 bases between them. CDR3 length equals 15 residues. Germline CDR1 LNHDA, CDR2 SQIVND (reference sequence). CDR3 residues: CASSKWDLSYNEQFF. In DNA, the CDR3 is TGTGCCAGTAGTAAGTGGGATCTGTCCTACAATGAGCAGTTCTTC.

This clonotype was detected a few times. The V gene is TRBV4-1, the J gene TRBJ1-6; D remains unclear. V was trimmed by 0 bases and J by 3 bases, leaving 15 bases between them. This CDR3 is built from 18 residues. The germline V gene has CDR1 MGHRA and CDR2 YSYEKL. The CDR3 sequence is CASSQDLEEAYYNSPLHF. Written as DNA, the CDR3 is TGCGCCAGCAGCCAAGATCTCGAGGAGGCCTACTATAATTCACCCCTCCACTTT.

This clonotype was counted between two and nine times. Compared with germline, one end of the junction differs, possibly owing to a read error. J is TRBJ1-1 and V is TRBV6-9, with D perhaps matching TRBD1 (6 bases). CDR1 is MNHGY, CDR2 SVAAGI, per germline. The CDR3 totals 12 residues. Written as DNA, the CDR3 is TGTGCCAGCAGGGCCGGGGGCACTAAAGCTTTCTTT. This gives the protein CASRAGGTKAFF.

This clonotype was counted ten times or more. This chain uses TRBV5-6 with TRBJ2-3; perhaps D is TRBD1 or TRBD2 (5 bases each). Trimming shortened V by 7 bases and J by 3 bases, and 18 bases separated the two germline ends. There are 15 residues in the CDR3. Germline CDR1 reads SGHDT; CDR2 reads YYEEEE. Here the CDR3 reads CASGGIRGLTDTQYF. The CDR3 nucleotides read TGTGCCAGCGGGGGAATTCGGGGCCTTACAGATACGCAGTATTTT.

This clonotype was seen at least ten times. The chain employs TRBV10-3 and TRBJ1-2; no clear D. Between the trimmed V and J ends, which lost 1 base and 3 bases, there was a span of 12 bases. CDR1 and CDR2 (germline): ENHRY, SYGVKD. This CDR3 is built from 15 residues. Written as DNA, the CDR3 is TGTGCCATCAGTGAGTACTCACCAATCGACTATGGCTACACCTTC. Translation gives CAISEYSPIDYGYTF.

The chain couples TRBV9 to TRBJ1-6; 7 positions match TRBD1. This CDR3 is 15 amino acids long. Germline assignment: CDR1 SGDLS and CDR2 YYNGEE. V gave up 3 bases and J gave up 7 bases; unmatched junction bases: 7. The DNA of the CDR3 is TGTGCCAGCAGCGGCGGGTGGACAGGCAATTCACCCCTCCACTTT. Protein sequence: CASSGGWTGNSPLHF.

This clonotype was detected ten times or more. The rearrangement links TRBV11-2 to TRBJ1-1, with a tentative D call TRBD1 (5 bases). Germline lookup yields CDR1 SGHAT and CDR2 FQNNGV. The CDR3 extends over 11 amino acids. CDR3 amino acids: CASGLNTEAFF. The DNA of the CDR3 is TGTGCATCAGGGTTGAACACTGAAGCTTTCTTT.

In this sample, this clonotype turned up many times. This chain joins TRBV12-3 or TRBV12-4 and TRBJ1-4; a possible D gene is TRBD1 (5 bases). This CDR3 spans 13 amino acids. Trimming cost V 5 bases and J 8 bases, with 12 bases left between them. CDR3 residues: CASSTEAGEKLFF. CDR3 nucleotide sequence: TGTGCCAGCAGTACGGAGGCAGGGGAAAAACTGTTTTTT.

J is TRBJ2-7 and V is TRBV13; possibly TRBD1 or TRBD2 for D (5 bases each). Germline-derived CDR1 and CDR2 are PRHDT and FYEKMQ (reference sequence). V dropped 3 bases and J dropped 3 bases, with 21 bases sitting between them. This CDR3 contains 17 residues. CDR3 bases: TGTGCCAGCAGCTTGCTTCTTCCCGGGGCCACCGACTACGAGCAGTACTTC. This gives the protein CASSLLLPGATDYEQYF. Combining the CDR3 with reference TRBV13 and TRBJ2-7 gives the whole variable domain AAGVIQSPRHLIKEKRETATLKCYPIPRHDTVYWYQQGPGQDPQFLISFYEKMQSDKGSIPDRFSAQQFSDYHSELNMSSLELGDSALYFCASSLLLPGATDYEQYFGPGTRLTVT.

The table lists this clonotype with many counts. The V call is TRBV19, the J call TRBJ2-1; TRBD2 matches 10 bases. V shed 6 bases and J 3 bases; nucleotides not matched to a gene: 5. This CDR3 contains 15 residues. In germline, CDR1 is LNHDA, CDR2 SQIVND (reference sequence). In DNA, the CDR3 is TGTGCCAGTAGCACGACTAGCGGGCGCTACAATGAGCAGTTCTTC. As protein: CASSTTSGRYNEQFF.

The J gene is TRBJ2-7, the V gene TRBV24-1, with D tentatively TRBD1 (6 bases). The CDR3 runs 12 residues. Deletions cut 5 bases from V and 3 bases from J, with 7 bases between. Germline CDR1 KGHDR, CDR2 SFDVKD. The CDR3 region is CATSVTGYEQYF. The CDR3 region has the DNA TGTGCCACCAGTGTGACAGGCTACGAGCAGTACTTC.

This clonotype was observed many times. The J gene is TRBJ1-2, the V gene TRBV10-3, with D hard to call. CDR3 length: 14 amino acids. CDR1 is ENHRY, CDR2 SYGVKD, per germline. Trimming shortened V by 2 bases and J by 7 bases, and 14 bases separated the two germline ends. CDR3 region: CAISEGIGVGGYTF. Here the CDR3 DNA reads TGTGCCATCAGTGAGGGGATCGGTGTCGGTGGCTACACCTTC.

The table lists this clonotype with many counts. The chain links TRBV12-3 or TRBV12-4 to TRBJ2-1; D gene ambiguous. The CDR3 has 14 residues. Trimming left V 3 bases short and J 1 base short, with 7 bases between. In DNA form, the CDR3 reads TGTGCCAGCAGTTTGCGAAGATCCTACAATGAGCAGTTCTTC. It translates to CASSLRRSYNEQFF.

The sample holds a few counts of this clonotype. This may arise from a read error, as a much more abundant clone is one base away. V is TRBV11-2 and J is TRBJ2-1, with D unresolved. The CDR3 contains 13 residues. Germline assignment: CDR1 SGHAT and CDR2 FQNNGV. The DNA of the CDR3 is TGTGCCAGCAGCTTAGACTCTCTGGGTGAGCAGCTCTTC. Protein sequence: CASSLDSLGEQLF. The variable domain in full, with the rest retrieved from reference TRBV11-2 and TRBJ2-1, is EAGVAQSPRYKIIEKRQSVAFWCNPISGHATLYWYQQILGQGPKLLIQFQNNGVVDDSQLPKDRFSAERLKGVDSTLKIQPAKLEDSAVYLCASSLDSLGEQLFGPGTRLTVL.

The sample holds a few counts of this clonotype. The chain couples TRBV12-5 to TRBJ2-1; 8 nucleotides agree with TRBD2. The V segment lost 3 bases and the J segment 6 bases; nucleotides outside the gene matches: 7. The CDR3 extends over 15 amino acids. The germline V gene has CDR1 LGHNT and CDR2 FRNRAP. The CDR3 DNA sequence: TGTGCTAGTGGTTTTATGGTAGCGGGAACCAATGAGCAGTTCTTC. It codes for CASGFMVAGTNEQFF. The full variable domain, completed using reference TRBV12-5 and TRBJ2-1, is DARVTQTPRHKVTEMGQEVTMRCQPILGHNTVFWYRQTMMQGLELLAYFRNRAPLDDSGMPKDRFSAEMPDATLATLKIQPSEPRDSAVYFCASGFMVAGTNEQFFGPGTRLTVL.

This clonotype was observed at least ten times. The chain recombines TRBV27 with TRBJ2-3, with 8 positions matching TRBD2. The CDR3 length is 16 residues. The germline gives CDR1 MNHEY, CDR2 SMNVEV (reference sequence). Losses at the gene ends were 7 bases for V and 3 bases for J; bases not matched to a gene: 12. The CDR3 region is CASTHYGREGTDTQYF. The CDR3 DNA sequence: TGTGCCAGCACCCATTACGGACGGGAGGGAACAGATACGCAGTATTTT.

Regarding this clonotype: A read error may account for a junction end that differs from germline. The gene calls are TRBV11-2 and TRBJ2-5; TRBD2 matches at 8 bases. The CDR3 spans 15 residues. CDR1 and CDR2 from the germline V gene are SGHAT and FQNNGV. CDR3 residues: CASSPGAGAPETQYF. CDR3 DNA sequence: TGCGCCAGCAGCCCCGGAGCGGGAGCCCCAGAGACCCAGTACTTC.

The chain carries TRBV12-3 or TRBV12-4 and TRBJ2-2; the D is unclear. The CDR3 runs 14 residues. The V and J ends lost 3 bases and 6 bases respectively, with 11 bases between them. CDR3 loop: CASSLSRHSGELFF. The CDR3 DNA reads TGTGCCAGCAGTTTGAGTCGACATTCCGGGGAGCTGTTTTTT.

In its sample, this clonotype was seen many times. The chain carries TRBV6-1 and TRBJ2-5; D gene ambiguous. Germline V gives CDR1 MNHNS, CDR2 SASEGT. The CDR3 covers 12 residues. Trimming removed 5 bases from V and 5 bases from J, with 9 bases in between. The CDR3 here is CASSQVMETQYF. CDR3 DNA sequence: TGTGCCAGCAGTCAGGTTATGGAGACCCAGTACTTC.

Ten or more counts support this clonotype. V and J are TRBV19 and TRBJ2-1; TRBD2 aligns across 9 bases. Germline values: CDR1 LNHDA, CDR2 SQIVND (reference sequence). Losses at the gene ends were 8 bases for V and 1 base for J; bases not matched to a gene: 15. The CDR3 is 18 residues long. The CDR3 here is CASGGSGRPDGSYNEQFF. CDR3 nucleotide sequence: TGTGCCAGTGGAGGTAGCGGGAGACCGGACGGGTCCTACAATGAGCAGTTCTTC.

This clonotype was seen more than once but under ten times. This chain connects TRBV30 to TRBJ2-1; 7 bases agree with TRBD2. CDR1 and CDR2 (germline): GTSNPN, SVGIG (reference sequence). The CDR3 has 14 residues. V lost 3 bases and J lost 7; bases outside the gene matches: 9. The CDR3 region is CAWSELRGDNEQFF. The DNA for the CDR3 is TGTGCCTGGAGCGAGCTACGGGGGGATAATGAGCAGTTCTTC.

Many counts were recorded for this clonotype. V is TRBV12-3 or TRBV12-4 and J is TRBJ1-1; weak D call: TRBD1 (6 bases). CDR3 length: 14 amino acids. The germline V and J ends were trimmed by 7 bases and 1 base, with 13 bases remaining between them. The CDR3 region is CASTPGGQNTEAFF. CDR3 nucleotides: TGTGCCAGCACCCCCGGGGGGCAGAACACTGAAGCTTTCTTT.

The chain uses TRBV7-2 and TRBJ2-5; TRBD1 matches 11 bases. The J segment lost 4 bases and the V segment lost 1 base, leaving 2 bases of the junction unmatched. The germline V gene encodes CDR1 SGHTA and CDR2 FQGNSA. This CDR3 contains 15 residues. The CDR3 is CASSLGGTGGETQYF. In DNA, the CDR3 is TGTGCCAGCAGCTTAGGTGGGACAGGGGGAGAGACCCAGTACTTC.

This chain uses TRBV12-3 or TRBV12-4 with TRBJ1-1, with D possibly matching TRBD1 (6 bases). Trimming cost V 7 bases and J 7 bases, with 28 bases left between them. The CDR3 runs 17 residues. CDR3 nucleotides: TGTGCCAGCAATCTATACAGGGTTGGGAGTGCCACCGGTGAAGCTTTCTTT. Residues: CASNLYRVGSATGEAFF.

This clonotype was recorded at least ten times. The gene calls are TRBV6-1 and TRBJ1-5, with D uncertain. Trimming cost V 6 bases and J 2 bases, with 17 bases left between them. Looked up from germline, CDR1 is MNHNS and CDR2 is SASEGT. This CDR3 has 16 residues. CDR3 nucleotide sequence: TGTGCCAGCAGCTCCCCTAGGGTGGGAGGCAATCAGCCCCAGCATTTT. Translated: CASSSPRVGGNQPQHF.

This clonotype was recorded many times. The rearrangement joins TRBV19 to TRBJ1-5, with D possibly matching TRBD1 (5 bases). The germline V gene has CDR1 LNHDA and CDR2 SQIVND (reference sequence). The CDR3 has 16 amino acids. V lost 2 bases and J lost 7, with 18 bases in between. The CDR3 DNA follows: TGTGCCAGTAGTATACTGGGACTTTACCGACCGCAGCCCCAGCATTTT. This sequence encodes CASSILGLYRPQPQHF.

A word on this clonotype: At one end the junction does not follow the germline gene, possibly because of a read error. The chain's CDR3 is CASSLGVAGSFYEQHF. CDR3 coding DNA: TGTGCCAGCAGTTTAGGGGTAGCGGGATCGTTCTACGAGCAGCACTTC. The J gene is TRBJ2-7, the V gene TRBV27; 8 nucleotides match TRBD2. Germline lookup yields CDR1 MNHEY and CDR2 SMNVEV (reference sequence). This CDR3 has 16 residues.